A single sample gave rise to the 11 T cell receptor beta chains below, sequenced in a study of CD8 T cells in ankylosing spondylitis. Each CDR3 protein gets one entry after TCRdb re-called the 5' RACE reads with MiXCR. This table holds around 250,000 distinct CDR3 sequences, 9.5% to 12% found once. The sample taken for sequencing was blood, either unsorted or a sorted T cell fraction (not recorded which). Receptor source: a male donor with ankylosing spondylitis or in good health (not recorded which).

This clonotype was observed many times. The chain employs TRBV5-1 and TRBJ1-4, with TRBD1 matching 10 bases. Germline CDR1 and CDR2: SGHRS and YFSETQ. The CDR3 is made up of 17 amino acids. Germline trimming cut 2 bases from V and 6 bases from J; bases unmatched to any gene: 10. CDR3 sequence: CASSLNLGQGEDEKLFF. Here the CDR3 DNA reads TGCGCCAGCAGCTTAAATTTAGGACAGGGGGAAGATGAAAAACTGTTTTTT.

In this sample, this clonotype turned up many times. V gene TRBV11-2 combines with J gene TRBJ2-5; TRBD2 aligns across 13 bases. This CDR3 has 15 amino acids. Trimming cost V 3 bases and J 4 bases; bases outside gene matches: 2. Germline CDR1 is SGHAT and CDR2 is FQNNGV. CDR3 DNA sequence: TGTGCCAGCAGCTTTCGACTAGCGGGGGGAGAGACCCAGTACTTC. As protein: CASSFRLAGGETQYF.

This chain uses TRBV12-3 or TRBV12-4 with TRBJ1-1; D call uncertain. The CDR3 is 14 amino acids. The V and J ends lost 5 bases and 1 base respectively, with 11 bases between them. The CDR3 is CASSRLDGNTEAFF. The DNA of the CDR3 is TGTGCCAGCAGTAGACTTGACGGGAACACTGAAGCTTTCTTT.

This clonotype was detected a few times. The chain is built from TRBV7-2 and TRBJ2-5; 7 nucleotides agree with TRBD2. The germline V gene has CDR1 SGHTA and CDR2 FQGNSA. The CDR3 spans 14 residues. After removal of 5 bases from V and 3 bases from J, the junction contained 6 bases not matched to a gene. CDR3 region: CASSRGLLEETQYF. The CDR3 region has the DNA TGTGCCAGCAGCCGGGGACTACTTGAAGAGACCCAGTACTTC.

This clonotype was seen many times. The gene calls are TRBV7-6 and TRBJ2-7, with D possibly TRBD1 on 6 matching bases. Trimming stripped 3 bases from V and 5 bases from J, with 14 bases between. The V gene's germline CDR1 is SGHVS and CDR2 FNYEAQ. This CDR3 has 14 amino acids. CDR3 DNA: TGTGCCAGCAGCTTGGGGGCAGGGGACAACGAGCAGTACTTC. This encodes CASSLGAGDNEQYF.

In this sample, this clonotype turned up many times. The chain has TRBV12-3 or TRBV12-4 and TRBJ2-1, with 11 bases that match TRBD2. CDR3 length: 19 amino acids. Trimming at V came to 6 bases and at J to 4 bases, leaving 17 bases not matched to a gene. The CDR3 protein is CASRGGQTRIAGGYNEQFF. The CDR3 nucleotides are TGTGCCAGCAGAGGGGGTCAAACACGCATAGCGGGAGGGTACAATGAGCAGTTCTTC.

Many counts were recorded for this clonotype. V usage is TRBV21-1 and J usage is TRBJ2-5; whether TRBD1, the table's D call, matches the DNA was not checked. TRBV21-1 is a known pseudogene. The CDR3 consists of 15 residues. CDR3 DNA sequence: TGTGCCAGAGCAACGACAGGGGTTATACAAGAGACCCAGTACTTC. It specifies CARATTGVIQETQYF.

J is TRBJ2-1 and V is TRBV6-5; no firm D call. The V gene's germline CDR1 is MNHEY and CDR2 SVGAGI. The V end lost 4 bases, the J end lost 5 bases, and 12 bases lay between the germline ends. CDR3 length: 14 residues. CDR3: CASSLDPGDNEQFF. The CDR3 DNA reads TGTGCCAGCAGTTTAGACCCTGGAGACAATGAGCAGTTCTTC.

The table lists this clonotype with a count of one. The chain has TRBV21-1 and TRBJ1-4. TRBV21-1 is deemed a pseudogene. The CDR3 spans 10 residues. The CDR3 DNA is TGTGCCAGCCCCACCGAAAAACTGTTTTTT. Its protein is CASPTEKLFF.

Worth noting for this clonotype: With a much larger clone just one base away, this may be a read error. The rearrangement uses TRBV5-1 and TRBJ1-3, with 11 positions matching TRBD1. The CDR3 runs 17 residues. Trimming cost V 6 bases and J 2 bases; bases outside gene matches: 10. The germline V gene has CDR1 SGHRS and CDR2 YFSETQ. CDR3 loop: CASTSQGQGAPGNTIYF. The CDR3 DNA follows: TGCGCCAGCACCAGCCAAGGACAGGGGGCGCCTGGAAACACCATATATTTT.

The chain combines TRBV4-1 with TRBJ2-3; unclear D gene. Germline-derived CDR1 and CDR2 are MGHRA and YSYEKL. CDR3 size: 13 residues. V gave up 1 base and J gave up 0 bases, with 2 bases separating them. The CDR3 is CASSQGSTDTQYF. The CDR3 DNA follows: TGCGCCAGCAGCCAAGGTAGCACAGATACGCAGTATTTT.